This T cell receptor (beta chain) was identified in a study of shared clonotypes between healthy human individuals. Study-level findings and limits: Only blood samples were collected, and tissue repertoires likely differ. The authors expected sequencing depth to affect clonotype sharing among donors. Against clonotypes common to all four donors, non-shared ones had lower generation probabilities. The naive CD4 repertoires of several donors were compared, and around 5% of clonotypes were shared.

Trimming cost V 2 bases and J 2 bases, with 7 bases left between them. The CDR3 loop spans 13 amino acids. Germline CDR1 is SGHAT and CDR2 is FQNNGV. Positively selected for CCR7, the CD45RO-negative cells used as naive CD8 cells excluded terminally differentiated effector memory CD45RA+ cells. This clone showed up just once. Its cognate antigen is unknown. The assay was immunoSEQ multiplex PCR, and TCRdb's table has in-frame clones only and misses some. This sample carries some 1,900,000 clones, approximately 94% of them seen once, and the ten largest clones take roughly 1.2%. The chain employs TRBV11-2 and TRBJ2-7; D gene unclear. The sequenced sample was naive CD8+ T cells sorted from blood. The receptor comes from a man aged 18 to 30 in good health. The CDR3 sequence is CASSLSIAYEQYF. DNA of the CDR3: TGTGCCAGCAGCTTATCCATTGCCTACGAGCAGTACTTC.